The clone carrying this TCR beta chain was seen more than once but under ten times. Its antigen remains unknown. The data were taken from a study of beta chain features in type 1 diabetes. Expressed TCRB transcripts were sequenced because the entire RNA isolate underwent reverse transcription. This table comes from immunoSEQ multiplex PCR, and its TCRdb copy is limited to in-frame clones, with some not included. This table holds about 660,000 clones, about an eighth found once. Study-wide points: Whether TCRB rearrangement is influenced by HLA type was left unresolved in this analysis. When Type 1 diabetes patients were examined, their TCRB CDR3s proved moderately but significantly shorter in all four CD4+ subsets.

Germline CDR1 is SGHTA and CDR2 is FQGNSA. The CDR3 contains 13 residues. V dropped 5 bases and J dropped 7 bases, with 9 bases sitting between them. V gene TRBV7-2 combines with J gene TRBJ1-6; D unclear. This sequence was found in a man between 18 and 29 years old with type 1 diabetes. Sequenced: naive CD4+ T cells from blood. CDR3 sequence: CASSTQQNSPLHF. The CDR3 DNA reads as TGTGCCAGCAGCACCCAACAGAATTCACCCCTCCACTTT.